The sequence of this T cell receptor (beta chain) was determined in a study of CD4 T cells in relation to SARS-CoV-2 and coronaviruses. Turning to the study itself: ViraFEST: approximately eleven-day antigen culture of PBMCs, then TCR beta CDR3 sequencing. The restricting HLA molecule for shared crossreactive spike epitopes was mapped.

This clone showed up just once. Its antigen is undetermined. Study-wide findings and caveats: Crossreactive clones expanded significantly less to SARS-CoV-2 than monoreactive clones.

Only in-frame clones appear in the TCRdb table, and some are missing; sequencing was by immunoSEQ multiplex PCR. The sample has some 20,000 clones, around 80% seen once. With 4 bases clipped from V and 9 bases from J, the junction kept 6 bases outside the gene matches. This CDR3 spans 15 amino acids. CDR1 and CDR2 from the germline V gene are SEHNR and FQNEAQ (reference sequence). CD4+ T cells from unexposed donors were obtained before the COVID-19 pandemic (2011-2018). CD4+ T cells were isolated from the cells after around eleven days of culture. Unexposed-donor CD4+ T cells were probed with SARS-CoV-2 S/N and four cold-coronavirus spikes, cells permitting.

The chain combines TRBV7-9 with TRBJ1-6, with 10 bases fitting TRBD1. The sample was CD4+ T cells from PBMCs, cultured in vitro. The sequence derives from a human donor in good health. CDR3 sequence: CASSSGTGVSSPLHF. CDR3 nucleotides: TGTGCCAGCAGCTCAGGGACAGGGGTTAGTTCACCCCTCCACTTT.